The sequence of this T cell receptor beta chain was determined in a study of blood T cell repertoires in COVID-19. Overall study: Samples came from the United States, Italy and Spain, spanning acute and convalescent COVID-19. T cells, B-cell-depleted T cells, or PBMCs provided the cDNA or gDNA that served as material.

In the study's own analysis: Amplified reference gene primers provided the basis for estimating nucleated cell counts. Libraries were prepared by immunoSEQ multiplex PCR; TCRdb keeps only in-frame clonotypes and omits some of them. The DNA gave D and trimming, while V, J and clone size come from that table. The sample holds approximately 60,000 clones, around 79% seen once. Germline lookup yields CDR1 SGHNT and CDR2 YENEEA. V was pared by 5 bases and J by 2 bases, with 4 bases between. This CDR3 comprises 12 residues. The source is a man aged 55-75 years with acute or convalescent COVID-19. Material for sequencing was peripheral blood. V is TRBV11-3 and J is TRBJ2-1; D is unresolved. The CDR3 DNA reads as TGTGCCAGCAGCCAGACCTACAATGAGCAGTTCTTC. This encodes CASSQTYNEQFF.